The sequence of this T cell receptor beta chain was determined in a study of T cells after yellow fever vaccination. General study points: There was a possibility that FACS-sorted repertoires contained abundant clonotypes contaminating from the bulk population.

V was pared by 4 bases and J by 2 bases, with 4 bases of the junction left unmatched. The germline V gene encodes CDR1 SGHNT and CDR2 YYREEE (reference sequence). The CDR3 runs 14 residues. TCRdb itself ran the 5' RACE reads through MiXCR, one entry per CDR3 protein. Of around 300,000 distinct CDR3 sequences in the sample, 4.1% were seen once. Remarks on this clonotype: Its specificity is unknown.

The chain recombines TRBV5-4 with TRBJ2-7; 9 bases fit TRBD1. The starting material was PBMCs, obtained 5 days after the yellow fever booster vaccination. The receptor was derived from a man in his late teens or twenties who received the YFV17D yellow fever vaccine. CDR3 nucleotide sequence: TGTGCCAGCAGCCCGGACAGGGGCACCTACGAGCAGTACGTC. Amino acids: CASSPDRGTYEQYV.